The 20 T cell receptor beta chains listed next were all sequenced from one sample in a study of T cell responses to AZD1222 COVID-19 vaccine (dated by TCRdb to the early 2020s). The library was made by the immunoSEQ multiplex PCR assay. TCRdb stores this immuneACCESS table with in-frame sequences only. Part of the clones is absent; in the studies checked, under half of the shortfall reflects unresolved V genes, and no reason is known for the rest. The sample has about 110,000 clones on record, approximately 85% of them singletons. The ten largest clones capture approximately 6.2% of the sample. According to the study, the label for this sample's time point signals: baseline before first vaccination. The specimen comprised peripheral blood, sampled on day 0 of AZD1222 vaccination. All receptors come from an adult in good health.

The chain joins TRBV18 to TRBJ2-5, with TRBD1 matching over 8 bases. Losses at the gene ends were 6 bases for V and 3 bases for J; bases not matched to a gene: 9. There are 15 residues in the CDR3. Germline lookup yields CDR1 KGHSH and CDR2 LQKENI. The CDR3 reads CASSYGTGLKETQYF. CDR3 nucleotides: TGTGCCAGCTCCTACGGGACAGGCCTAAAAGAGACCCAGTACTTC.

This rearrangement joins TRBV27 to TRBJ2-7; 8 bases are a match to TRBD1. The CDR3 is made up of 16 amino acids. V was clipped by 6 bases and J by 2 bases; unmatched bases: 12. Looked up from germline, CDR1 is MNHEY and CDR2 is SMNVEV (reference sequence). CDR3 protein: CASRRGDRSTPYEQYF. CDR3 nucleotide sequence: TGTGCCAGCAGGCGCGGGGACAGGAGCACTCCCTACGAGCAGTACTTC.

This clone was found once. The CDR3 region is CASSLLPVGHVSSPTDYYNSPLHF. CDR3 sequence (DNA): TGTGCCAGCTCACTACTCCCTGTGGGACACGTCTCATCCCCCACCGACTACTATAATTCACCCCTCCACTTT. This chain links TRBV18 with TRBJ1-6; D perhaps matches TRBD1 (6 bases). V was shortened by 4 bases and J by 3 bases, with 37 bases between the two germline ends. Germline V gene lookup returns CDR1 KGHSH and CDR2 LQKENI. The CDR3 extends over 24 amino acids.

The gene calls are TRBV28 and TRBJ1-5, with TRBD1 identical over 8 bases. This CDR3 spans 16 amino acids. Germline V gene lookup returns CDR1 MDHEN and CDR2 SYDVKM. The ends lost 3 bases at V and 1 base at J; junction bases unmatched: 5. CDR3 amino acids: CASSFAGGGSNQPQHF. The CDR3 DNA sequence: TGTGCCAGCAGTTTCGCAGGGGGCGGAAGCAATCAGCCCCAGCATTTT.

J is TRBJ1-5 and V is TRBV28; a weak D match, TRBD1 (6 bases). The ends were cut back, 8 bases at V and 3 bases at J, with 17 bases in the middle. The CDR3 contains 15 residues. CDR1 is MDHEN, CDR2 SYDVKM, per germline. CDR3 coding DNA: TGTGCCAGCTGGAAAAGGAGGGGGTACAATCAGCCCCAGCATTTT. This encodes CASWKRRGYNQPQHF. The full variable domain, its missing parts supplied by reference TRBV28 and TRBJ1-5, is DVKVTQSSRYLVKRTGEKVFLECVQDMDHENMFWYRQDPGLGLRLIYFSYDVKMKEKGDIPEGYSVSREKKERFSLILESASTNQTSMYLCASWKRRGYNQPQHFGDGTRLSIL.

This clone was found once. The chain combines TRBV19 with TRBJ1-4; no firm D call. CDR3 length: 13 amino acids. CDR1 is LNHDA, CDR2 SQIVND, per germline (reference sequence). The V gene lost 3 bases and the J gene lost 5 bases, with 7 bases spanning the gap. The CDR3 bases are TGTGCCAGTAGTATTGCGGAAAATGAAAAACTGTTTTTT. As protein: CASSIAENEKLFF. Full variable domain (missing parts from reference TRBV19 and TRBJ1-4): DGGITQSPKYLFRKEGQNVTLSCEQNLNHDAMYWYRQDPGQGLRLIYYSQIVNDFQKGDIAEGYSVSREKKESFPLTVTSAQKNPTAFYLCASSIAENEKLFFGSGTQLSVL.

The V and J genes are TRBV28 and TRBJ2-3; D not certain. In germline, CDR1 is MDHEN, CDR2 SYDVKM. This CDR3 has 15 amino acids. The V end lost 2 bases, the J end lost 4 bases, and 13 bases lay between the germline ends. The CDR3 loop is CASSLDRAMADTQYF. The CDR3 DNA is TGTGCCAGCAGTTTAGATAGGGCCATGGCAGATACGCAGTATTTT.

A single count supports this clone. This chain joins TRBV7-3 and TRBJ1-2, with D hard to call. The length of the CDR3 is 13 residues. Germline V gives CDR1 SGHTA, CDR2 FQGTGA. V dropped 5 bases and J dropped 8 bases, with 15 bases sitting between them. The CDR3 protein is CASSRDMGYGYTF. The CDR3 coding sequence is TGTGCCAGCAGCCGAGACATGGGCTACGGCTACACCTTC.

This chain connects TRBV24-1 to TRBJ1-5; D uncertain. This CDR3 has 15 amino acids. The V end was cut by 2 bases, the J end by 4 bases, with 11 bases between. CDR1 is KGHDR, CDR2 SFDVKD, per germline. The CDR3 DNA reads TGTGCCACCAGTGATTCAGGAGGTGGGAATCAGCCCCAGCATTTT. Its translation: CATSDSGGGNQPQHF.

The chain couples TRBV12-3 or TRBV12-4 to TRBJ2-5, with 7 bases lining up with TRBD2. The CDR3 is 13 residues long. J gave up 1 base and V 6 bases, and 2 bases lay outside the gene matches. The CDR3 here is CASSRGGQETQYF. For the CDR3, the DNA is TGTGCCAGCAGCCGCGGGGGCCAAGAGACCCAGTACTTC.

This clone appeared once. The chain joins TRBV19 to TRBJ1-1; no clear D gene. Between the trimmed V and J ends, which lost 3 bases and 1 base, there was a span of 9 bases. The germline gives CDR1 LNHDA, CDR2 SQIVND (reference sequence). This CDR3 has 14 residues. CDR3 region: CASSIGLPNTEAFF. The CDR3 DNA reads TGTGCCAGTAGTATTGGACTTCCGAACACTGAAGCTTTCTTT.

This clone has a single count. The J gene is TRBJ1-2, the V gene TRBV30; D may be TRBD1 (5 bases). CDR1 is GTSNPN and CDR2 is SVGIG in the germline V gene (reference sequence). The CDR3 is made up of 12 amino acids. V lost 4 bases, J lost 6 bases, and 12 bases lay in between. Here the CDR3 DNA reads TGTGCCTGGACCCCCCGGGGGGATGGCTACACCTTC. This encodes CAWTPRGDGYTF.

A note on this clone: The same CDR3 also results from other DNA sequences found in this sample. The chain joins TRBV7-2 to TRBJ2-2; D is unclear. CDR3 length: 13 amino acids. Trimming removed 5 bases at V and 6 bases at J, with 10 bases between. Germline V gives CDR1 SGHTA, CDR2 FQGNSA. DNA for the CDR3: TGTGCCAGCAGCCCCCGGTTAGCCGGGGAGCTGTTTTTT. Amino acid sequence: CASSPRLAGELFF.

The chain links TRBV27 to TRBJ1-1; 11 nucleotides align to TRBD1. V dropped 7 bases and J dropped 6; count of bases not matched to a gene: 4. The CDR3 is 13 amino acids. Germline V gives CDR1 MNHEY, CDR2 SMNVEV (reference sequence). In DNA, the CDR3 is TGTGCCAGCACCGGACAGGGGGCATCTGAAGCTTTCTTT. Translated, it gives CASTGQGASEAFF.

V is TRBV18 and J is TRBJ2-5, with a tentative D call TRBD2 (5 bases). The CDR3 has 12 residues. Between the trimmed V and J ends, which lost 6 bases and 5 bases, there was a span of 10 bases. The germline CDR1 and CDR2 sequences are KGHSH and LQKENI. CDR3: CASSPGLETQYF. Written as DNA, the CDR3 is TGTGCCAGCTCCCCGGGGTTGGAGACCCAGTACTTC.

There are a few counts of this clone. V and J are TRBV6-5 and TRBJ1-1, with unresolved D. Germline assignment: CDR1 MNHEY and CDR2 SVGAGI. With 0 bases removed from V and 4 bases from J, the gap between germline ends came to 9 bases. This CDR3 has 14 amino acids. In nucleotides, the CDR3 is TGTGCCAGCAGTTACTCGGTAGAGGGCACTGAAGCTTTCTTT. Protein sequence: CASSYSVEGTEAFF.

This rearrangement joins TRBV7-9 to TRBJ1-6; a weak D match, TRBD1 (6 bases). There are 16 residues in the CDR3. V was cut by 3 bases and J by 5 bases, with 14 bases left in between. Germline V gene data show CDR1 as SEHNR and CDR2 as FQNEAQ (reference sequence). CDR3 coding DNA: TGTGCCAGCAGCTTTACCCAGGGGTTGCATAATTCACCCCTCCACTTT. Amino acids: CASSFTQGLHNSPLHF.

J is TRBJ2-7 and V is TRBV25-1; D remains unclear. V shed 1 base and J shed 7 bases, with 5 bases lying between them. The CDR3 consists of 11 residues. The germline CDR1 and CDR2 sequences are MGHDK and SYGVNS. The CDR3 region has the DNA TGTGCCAGCAGTGAATTTTCGGAGCAGTACTTC. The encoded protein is CASSEFSEQYF.

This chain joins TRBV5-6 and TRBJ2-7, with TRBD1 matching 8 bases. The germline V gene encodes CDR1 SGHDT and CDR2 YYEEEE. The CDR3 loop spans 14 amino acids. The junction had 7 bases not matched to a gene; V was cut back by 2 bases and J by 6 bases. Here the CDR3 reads CASSFLQGDVEQYF. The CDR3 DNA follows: TGTGCCAGCAGCTTCCTACAGGGGGACGTCGAGCAGTACTTC.

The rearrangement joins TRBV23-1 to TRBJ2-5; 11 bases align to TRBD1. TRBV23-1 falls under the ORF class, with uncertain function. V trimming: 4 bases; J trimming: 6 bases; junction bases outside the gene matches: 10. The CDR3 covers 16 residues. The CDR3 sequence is CASSRTRDRGGKTQYF. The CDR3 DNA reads TGCGCCAGCAGTCGAACCCGGGACAGGGGGGGAAAGACCCAGTACTTC.